This T cell receptor beta chain was sequenced during a study of CD8+ T cells in alopecia areata. General study results and limits: In patients, TCRs were shared less clearly than in mice, and HLA may possibly be involved. Higher clonality and more expanded CD8+ clones appeared in lesional than normal scalp.

Worth noting for this clone: Its target is unknown. Other DNA sequences from this sample encode an identical CDR3 as well.

Extracted RNA was reverse transcribed into cDNA, the sequencing template. This table comes from immunoSEQ multiplex PCR, and its TCRdb copy is limited to in-frame clones, with some not included. Of about 200,000 clones detected, more than 45% appear once; the ten largest clones hold approximately 0.5%. CDR1 KGHSH and CDR2 LQKENI come from the germline V gene. Trimming pared 3 bases from V and 5 bases from J, leaving 7 bases between. CDR3 length: 12 amino acids. The material sequenced was CD4+ T cells sorted from blood, taken at week 0. The genes are TRBV18 and TRBJ2-5, with D uncertain. The TCR was taken from a human donor with alopecia areata. The CDR3 loop is CASSPRLETQYF. The CDR3 region has the DNA TGTGCCAGCTCACCTCGCTTGGAGACCCAGTACTTC.